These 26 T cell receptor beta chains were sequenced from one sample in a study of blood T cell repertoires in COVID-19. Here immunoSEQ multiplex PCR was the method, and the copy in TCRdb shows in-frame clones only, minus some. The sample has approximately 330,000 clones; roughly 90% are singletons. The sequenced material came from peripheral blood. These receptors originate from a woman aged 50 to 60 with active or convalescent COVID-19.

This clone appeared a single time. The CDR3 sequence: CASSYGEGTEAFF. In DNA form, the CDR3 reads TGTGCCAGCAGCTACGGGGAGGGCACTGAAGCTTTCTTT. The V gene is TRBV7-2, the J gene TRBJ1-1; D is uncertain. V was cut by 4 bases and J by 4 bases, with 10 bases left in between. CDR1 is SGHTA, CDR2 FQGNSA, per germline. This CDR3 has 13 amino acids. The complete variable domain, with remaining parts taken from reference TRBV7-2 and TRBJ1-1, reads GAGVSQSPSNKVTEKGKDVELRCDPISGHTALYWYRQSLGQGLEFLIYFQGNSAPDKSGLPSDRFSAERTGGSVSTLTIQRTQQEDSAVYLCASSYGEGTEAFFGQGTRLTVV.

The CDR3 nucleotides read TGTGCCTGGAACCAAGGTCGGGGAGTCTATGGCTACACCTTC. Translating gives CAWNQGRGVYGYTF. This chain uses TRBV30 with TRBJ1-2, with D unclear. V was pared by 4 bases and J by 4 bases, with 16 bases between. This CDR3 comprises 14 residues. Germline CDR1 GTSNPN, CDR2 SVGIG (reference sequence).

The CDR3 DNA sequence: TGTGCCAGCAGCCAAGTGCGGACCGGGGAGCTGTTTTTT. Its translation is CASSQVRTGELFF. The rearrangement joins TRBV4-2 to TRBJ2-2; D gene uncertain. The CDR3 has 13 residues. Germline V gives CDR1 LGHNA, CDR2 YNFKEQ. Between the trimmed V and J ends, which lost 1 base and 5 bases, there was a span of 5 bases.

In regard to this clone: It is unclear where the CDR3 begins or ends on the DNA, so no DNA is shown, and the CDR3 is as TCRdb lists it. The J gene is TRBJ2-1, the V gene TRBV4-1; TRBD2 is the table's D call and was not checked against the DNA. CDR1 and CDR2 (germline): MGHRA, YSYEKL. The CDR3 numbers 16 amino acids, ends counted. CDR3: CASSPPWVAGGSPQVF.

CDR3 region: CASSMSISGGYEQYF. CDR3 DNA sequence: TGTGCCAGTAGTATGAGCATCTCCGGGGGGTACGAGCAGTACTTC. The chain has TRBV19 and TRBJ2-7, with 7 bases that match TRBD2. This CDR3 has 15 amino acids. Germline CDR1 LNHDA, CDR2 SQIVND (reference sequence). Trimming removed 3 bases from V and 4 bases from J; junction bases left unmatched: 9.

Written as DNA, the CDR3 is TGTGCCAGCAGTTTATACAACGAGCAGTACTTC. Encoded protein: CASSLYNEQYF. This chain connects TRBV28 to TRBJ2-7; no definite D call. The CDR3 covers 11 residues. The germline V gene has CDR1 MDHEN and CDR2 SYDVKM. Between the trimmed V and J ends, which lost 1 base and 5 bases, there was a span of 3 bases.

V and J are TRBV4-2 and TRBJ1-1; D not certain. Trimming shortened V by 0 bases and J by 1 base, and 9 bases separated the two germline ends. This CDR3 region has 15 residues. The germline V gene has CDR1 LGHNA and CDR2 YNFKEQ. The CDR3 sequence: CASSQERHSNTEAFF. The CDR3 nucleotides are TGTGCCAGCAGCCAAGAGCGGCATTCGAACACTGAAGCTTTCTTT.

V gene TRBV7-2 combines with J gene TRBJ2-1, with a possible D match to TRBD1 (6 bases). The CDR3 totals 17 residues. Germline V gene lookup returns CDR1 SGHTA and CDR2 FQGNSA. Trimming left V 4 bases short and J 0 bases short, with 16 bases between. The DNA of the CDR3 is TGTGCCAGCAGCTCCCCAGGGGACCCGAGCTCCTACAATGAGCAGTTCTTC. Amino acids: CASSSPGDPSSYNEQFF.

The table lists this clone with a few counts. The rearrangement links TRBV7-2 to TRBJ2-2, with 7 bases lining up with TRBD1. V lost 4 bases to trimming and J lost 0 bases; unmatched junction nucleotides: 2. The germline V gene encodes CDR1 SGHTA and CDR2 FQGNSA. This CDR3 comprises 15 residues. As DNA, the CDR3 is TGTGCCAGCAGCTCCGGACAGGCGAACACCGGGGAGCTGTTTTTT. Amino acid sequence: CASSSGQANTGELFF.

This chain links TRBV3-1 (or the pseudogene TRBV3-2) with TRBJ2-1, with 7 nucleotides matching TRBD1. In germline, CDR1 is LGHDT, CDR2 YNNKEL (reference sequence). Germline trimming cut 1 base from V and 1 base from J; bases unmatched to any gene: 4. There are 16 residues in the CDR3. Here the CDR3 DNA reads TGTGCCAGCAGCCAAGTACAGGGGACATCCTACAATGAGCAGTTCTTC. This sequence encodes CASSQVQGTSYNEQFF.

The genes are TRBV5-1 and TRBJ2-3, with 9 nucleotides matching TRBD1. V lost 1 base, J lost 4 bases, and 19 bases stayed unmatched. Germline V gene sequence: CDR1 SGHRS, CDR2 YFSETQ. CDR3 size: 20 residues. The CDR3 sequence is CASSLPVSPAWDREPDTQYF. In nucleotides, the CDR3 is TGCGCCAGCAGCTTGCCGGTTTCCCCGGCTTGGGACAGGGAGCCAGATACGCAGTATTTT.

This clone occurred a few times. The DNA of the CDR3 is TGTGCCAGCAGTTACTCAATTTCCGGGACAGGGGAAGCTTTCTTT. It specifies CASSYSISGTGEAFF. The chain has TRBV6-5 and TRBJ1-1; 9 nucleotides match TRBD1. The CDR3 contains 15 residues. J lost 8 bases, V lost 0 bases, and 7 bases had no gene match. The germline V gene encodes CDR1 MNHEY and CDR2 SVGAGI.

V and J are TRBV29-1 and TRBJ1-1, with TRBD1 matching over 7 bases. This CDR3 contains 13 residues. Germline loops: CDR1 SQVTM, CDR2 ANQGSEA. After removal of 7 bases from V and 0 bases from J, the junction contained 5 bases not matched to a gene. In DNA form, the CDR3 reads TGCAGCGCCTTGGGACAGATGAACACTGAAGCTTTCTTT. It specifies CSALGQMNTEAFF.

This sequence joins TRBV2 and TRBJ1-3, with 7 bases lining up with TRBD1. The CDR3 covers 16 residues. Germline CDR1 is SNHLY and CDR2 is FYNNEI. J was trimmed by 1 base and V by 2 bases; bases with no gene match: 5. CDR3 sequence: CASSEQGEISGNTIYF. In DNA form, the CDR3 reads TGTGCCAGCAGTGAACAGGGGGAGATATCTGGAAACACCATATATTTT.

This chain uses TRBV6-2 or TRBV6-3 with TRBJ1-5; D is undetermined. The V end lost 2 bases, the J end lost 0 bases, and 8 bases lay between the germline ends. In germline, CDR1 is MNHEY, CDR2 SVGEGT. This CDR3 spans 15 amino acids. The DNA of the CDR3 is TGTGCCAGCAGTTACGCGACTAATAGCAATCAGCCCCAGCATTTT. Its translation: CASSYATNSNQPQHF.

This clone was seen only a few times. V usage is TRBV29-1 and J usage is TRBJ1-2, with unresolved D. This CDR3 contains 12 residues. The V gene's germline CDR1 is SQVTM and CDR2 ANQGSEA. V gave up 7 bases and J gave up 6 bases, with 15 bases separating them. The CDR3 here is CSATTAENGYTF. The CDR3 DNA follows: TGCAGCGCAACAACGGCGGAGAATGGCTACACCTTC. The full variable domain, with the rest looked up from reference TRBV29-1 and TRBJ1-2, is SAVISQKPSRDICQRGTSLTIQCQVDSQVTMMFWYRQQPGQSLTLIATANQGSEATYESGFVIDKFPISRPNLTFSTLTVSNMSPEDSSIYLCSATTAENGYTFGSGTRLTVV.

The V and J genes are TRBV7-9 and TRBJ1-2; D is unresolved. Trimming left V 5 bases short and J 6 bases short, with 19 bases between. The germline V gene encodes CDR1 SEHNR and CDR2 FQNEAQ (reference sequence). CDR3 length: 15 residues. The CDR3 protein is CASSPRLGRTDGYTF. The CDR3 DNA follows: TGTGCCAGCAGCCCCAGATTGGGGAGGACGGATGGCTACACCTTC.

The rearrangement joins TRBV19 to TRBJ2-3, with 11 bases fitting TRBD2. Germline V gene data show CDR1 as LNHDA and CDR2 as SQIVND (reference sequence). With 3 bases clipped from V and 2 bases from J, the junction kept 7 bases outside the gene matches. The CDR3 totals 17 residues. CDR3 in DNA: TGTGCCAGTAGTATTATGGTAGCGGGAGGGCCCACAGATACGCAGTATTTT. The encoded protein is CASSIMVAGGPTDTQYF. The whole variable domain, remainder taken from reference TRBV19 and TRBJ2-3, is DGGITQSPKYLFRKEGQNVTLSCEQNLNHDAMYWYRQDPGQGLRLIYYSQIVNDFQKGDIAEGYSVSREKKESFPLTVTSAQKNPTAFYLCASSIMVAGGPTDTQYFGPGTRLTVL.

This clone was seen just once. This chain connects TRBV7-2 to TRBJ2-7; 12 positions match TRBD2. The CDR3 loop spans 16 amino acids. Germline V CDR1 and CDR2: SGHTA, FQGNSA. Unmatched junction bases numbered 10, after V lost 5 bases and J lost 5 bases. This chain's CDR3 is CASSPASGGAGNEQYF. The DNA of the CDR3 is TGTGCCAGCAGCCCTGCTAGCGGGGGGGCCGGGAACGAGCAGTACTTC.

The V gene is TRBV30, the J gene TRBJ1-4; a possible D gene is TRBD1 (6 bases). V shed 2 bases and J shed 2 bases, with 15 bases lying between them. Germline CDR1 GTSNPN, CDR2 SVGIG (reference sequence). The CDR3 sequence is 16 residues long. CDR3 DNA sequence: TGTGCCTGGAGTTTGGCCAGGGGTCACACTAATGAAAAACTGTTTTTT. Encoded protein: CAWSLARGHTNEKLFF.

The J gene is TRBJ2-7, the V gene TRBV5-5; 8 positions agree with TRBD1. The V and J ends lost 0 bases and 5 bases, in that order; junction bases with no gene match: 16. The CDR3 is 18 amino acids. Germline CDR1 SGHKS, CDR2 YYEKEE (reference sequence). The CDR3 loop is CASSLVVLRQGFQDEQYF. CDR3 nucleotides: TGTGCCAGCAGCTTGGTGGTATTGAGACAGGGGTTCCAAGACGAGCAGTACTTC.

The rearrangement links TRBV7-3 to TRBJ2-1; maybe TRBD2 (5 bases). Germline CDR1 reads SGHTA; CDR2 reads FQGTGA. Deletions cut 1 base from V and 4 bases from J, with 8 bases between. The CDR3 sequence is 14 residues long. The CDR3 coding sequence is TGTGCCAGCAGCTTAAGGCGAGGGTACAATGAGCAGTTCTTC. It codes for CASSLRRGYNEQFF.

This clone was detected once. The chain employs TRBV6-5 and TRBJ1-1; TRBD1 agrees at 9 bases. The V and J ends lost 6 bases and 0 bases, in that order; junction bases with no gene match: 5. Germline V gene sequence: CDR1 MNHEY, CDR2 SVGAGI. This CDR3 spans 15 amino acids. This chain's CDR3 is CASRRWTGVNTEAFF. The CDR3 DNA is TGTGCCAGCAGACGCTGGACAGGGGTGAACACTGAAGCTTTCTTT.

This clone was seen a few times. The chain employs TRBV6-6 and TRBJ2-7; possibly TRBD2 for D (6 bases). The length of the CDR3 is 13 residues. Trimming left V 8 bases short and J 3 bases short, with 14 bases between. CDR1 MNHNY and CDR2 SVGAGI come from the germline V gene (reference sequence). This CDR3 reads CASRPGLNYEQYF. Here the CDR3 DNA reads TGTGCCAGCCGCCCGGGACTTAACTACGAGCAGTACTTC.

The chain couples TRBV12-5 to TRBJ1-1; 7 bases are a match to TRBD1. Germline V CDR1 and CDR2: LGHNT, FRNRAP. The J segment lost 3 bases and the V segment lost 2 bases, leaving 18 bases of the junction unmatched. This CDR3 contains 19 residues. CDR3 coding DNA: TGTGCTAGTGGTTTGACACTTGACAGGGTAGGCCAGGGTGACACTGAAGCTTTCTTT. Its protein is CASGLTLDRVGQGDTEAFF.

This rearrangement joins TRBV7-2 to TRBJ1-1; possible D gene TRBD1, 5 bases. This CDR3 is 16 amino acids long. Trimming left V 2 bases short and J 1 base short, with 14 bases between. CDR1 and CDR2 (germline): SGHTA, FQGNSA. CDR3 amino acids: CASSLRAGRTNTEAFF. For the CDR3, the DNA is TGTGCCAGCAGCTTACGGGCAGGGAGGACGAACACTGAAGCTTTCTTT.